These 16 T cell receptor beta chains came from one sample sequenced in a study of CD8 T cells in ankylosing spondylitis. Each CDR3 protein is one row after TCRdb ran MiXCR on the 5' RACE reads. This sample has about 300,000 distinct CDR3 sequences, with around a tenth found just once. The sample comprised blood, either unsorted or a sorted T cell fraction (not recorded which). The source of these receptors is a female donor with ankylosing spondylitis or in good health (not recorded which).

There are many counts of this clonotype. The J gene is TRBJ2-1, the V gene TRBV7-2, with 9 bases matching TRBD2. Per germline, CDR1 SGHTA and CDR2 FQGNSA. The CDR3 is 16 residues long. J gave up 4 bases and V 4 bases, and 8 bases lay outside the gene matches. The CDR3 here is CASSSSTSGFYNEQFF. The CDR3 DNA reads TGTGCCAGCAGCTCATCGACTAGCGGATTTTACAATGAGCAGTTCTTC.

The rearrangement links TRBV7-9 to TRBJ2-1, with a weak D call TRBD1 (5 bases). Germline CDR1 SEHNR, CDR2 FQNEAQ (reference sequence). Trimming took off 5 bases at V and 7 bases at J, with 12 bases between the two ends. The CDR3 contains 13 residues. CDR3 bases: TGTGCCAGCAGCCGACAGACAGCTAATGAGCAGTTCTTC. Its translation: CASSRQTANEQFF.

This clonotype has at least ten counts. The chain carries TRBV27 and TRBJ2-3; TRBD1 matches at 10 bases. This CDR3 is built from 15 residues. The V and J ends lost 4 bases and 4 bases, in that order; junction bases with no gene match: 5. CDR1 MNHEY and CDR2 SMNVEV come from the germline V gene (reference sequence). The CDR3 reads CASSSGQGGPDTQYF. The CDR3, as DNA: TGTGCCAGCAGTTCCGGACAGGGGGGCCCAGATACGCAGTATTTT.

This clonotype was observed at least ten times. The chain recombines TRBV5-6 with TRBJ2-7; D is uncertain. The CDR3 length is 15 residues. CDR1 is SGHDT and CDR2 is YYEEEE in the germline V gene. The V gene lost 1 base and the J gene lost 0 bases, with 11 bases spanning the gap. The CDR3 is CASSLFERSSYEQYF. CDR3 DNA sequence: TGTGCCAGCAGCTTGTTTGAACGTAGCTCCTACGAGCAGTACTTC.

A remark on this clonotype: A much larger clone differs by one base, so this may be a read error. The chain links TRBV7-9 to TRBJ2-7, with 7 bases matching TRBD1. Trimming cost V 4 bases and J 2 bases; bases outside gene matches: 8. Germline CDR1 SEHNR, CDR2 FQNEAQ (reference sequence). The CDR3 runs to 15 residues. CDR3 loop: CASSSAGTVAYEQYF. In nucleotides, the CDR3 is TGTGCCAGCAGCTCTGCCGGGACAGTGGCCTACGAGCAGTACTTC.

There are a few counts of this clonotype. The CDR3 here is CASSLSAGSNQPQHF. The CDR3 DNA reads as TGTGCCAGCAGTTTATCGGCGGGTAGCAATCAGCCCCAGCATTTT. V usage is TRBV12-3 or TRBV12-4 and J usage is TRBJ1-5; D call uncertain. This CDR3 is 15 amino acids long. Trimming removed 2 bases from V and 0 bases from J, with 8 bases in between.

The chain recombines TRBV5-8 with TRBJ1-5; D is unclear. The V gene's germline CDR1 is SGHTS and CDR2 YDEGEE. The CDR3 is made up of 16 amino acids. The V end lost 0 bases, the J end lost 2 bases, and 12 bases lay between the germline ends. CDR3 bases: TGTGCCAGCAGCTTGGCCAAGGGCAGCCGCAATCAGCCCCAGCATTTT. It yields the protein CASSLAKGSRNQPQHF. The entire variable domain, with the rest obtained from reference TRBV5-8 and TRBJ1-5, is as follows: EAGVTQSPTHLIKTRGQQATLRCSPISGHTSVYWYQQALGLGLQFLLWYDEGEERNRGNFPPRFSGRQFPNYSSELNVNALELEDSALYLCASSLAKGSRNQPQHFGDGTRLSIL.

A few counts support this clonotype. This chain joins TRBV6-5 and TRBJ1-1; D not certain. The V gene lost 10 bases and the J gene lost 11 bases, with 17 bases spanning the gap. This CDR3 has 11 residues. Germline CDR1 is MNHEY and CDR2 is SVGAGI. As DNA, the CDR3 is TGTGCCACGGGTTTGTTTCCGGAGGCTTTCTTT. The encoded protein is CATGLFPEAFF.

This clonotype was counted between two and nine times. The gene calls are TRBV6-2 or TRBV6-3 and TRBJ2-7; possible D gene TRBD2, 5 bases. Looked up from germline, CDR1 is MNHEY and CDR2 is SVGEGT. Deletions cut 2 bases from V and 2 bases from J, with 10 bases between. This CDR3 is built from 14 residues. As DNA, the CDR3 is TGTGCCAGCAGTTACCCCGGGAACCCCTACGAGCAGTACTTC. This sequence encodes CASSYPGNPYEQYF.

This clonotype was recorded many times. V gene TRBV5-4 combines with J gene TRBJ2-3; 10 bases fit TRBD2. J lost 2 bases, V lost 1 base, and 13 bases had no gene match. Germline CDR1 SGHNT, CDR2 YYREEE (reference sequence). This CDR3 contains 19 residues. The CDR3 nucleotides read TGTGCCAGCAGCTTGATCGTGGTTGCTAGCGGGAGCCACACAGATACGCAGTATTTT. Protein: CASSLIVVASGSHTDTQYF.

This clonotype appeared many times. This rearrangement joins TRBV4-1 to TRBJ2-7, with D possibly matching TRBD1 (6 bases). The CDR3 length is 14 residues. V gave up 3 bases and J gave up 2 bases, with 11 bases separating them. Germline CDR1 reads MGHRA; CDR2 reads YSYEKL. The CDR3 loop is CASSHLGQTYEQYF. CDR3 nucleotides: TGCGCCAGCAGCCACCTTGGACAGACCTACGAGCAGTACTTC.

This clonotype was found many times. J is TRBJ2-3 and V is TRBV5-1; D is unresolved. The CDR3 runs to 15 residues. V lost 1 base to trimming and J lost 2 bases, with 11 bases between them. CDR1 is SGHRS and CDR2 is YFSETQ in the germline V gene. The CDR3 region is CASSLNPLFTDTQYF. In nucleotides, the CDR3 is TGCGCCAGCAGCTTGAACCCGCTCTTCACAGATACGCAGTATTTT.

This clonotype was seen at least ten times. The chain couples TRBV20-1 to TRBJ1-5, with no clear D. Looked up from germline, CDR1 is DFQATT and CDR2 is SNEGSKA (reference sequence). Trimming stripped 3 bases from V and 4 bases from J, with 16 bases between. CDR3 length: 15 residues. CDR3 nucleotide sequence: TGCAGTGCTAGCAGGACCAACAGCTTGAATCAGCCCCAGCATTTT. This gives the protein CSASRTNSLNQPQHF.

This clonotype was recorded many times. The V and J genes are TRBV10-3 and TRBJ2-7, with 7 bases fitting TRBD1. Looked up from germline, CDR1 is ENHRY and CDR2 is SYGVKD. The trim removed 6 bases at V and 5 bases at J, leaving 10 bases unmatched. CDR3 length: 14 residues. CDR3 sequence (DNA): TGTGCCATCAGCCCTATTGGGACAGTCGACGAGCAGTACTTC. The encoded protein is CAISPIGTVDEQYF.

The sample holds many counts of this clonotype. J is TRBJ1-2 and V is TRBV15, with 9 bases lining up with TRBD1. The CDR3 is 15 residues long. Germline V gives CDR1 LNHNV, CDR2 YYDKDF (reference sequence). With V trimmed by 2 bases and J by 5 bases, 6 bases remained unmatched. CDR3: CATSRSTGGAYGYTF. The CDR3 bases are TGTGCCACCAGCAGATCCACAGGGGGCGCATATGGCTACACCTTC.

V usage is TRBV2 and J usage is TRBJ2-3, with D possibly matching TRBD1 (7 bases). This CDR3 spans 16 amino acids. The V end was cut by 6 bases, the J end by 3 bases, with 19 bases between. Per the germline V gene, CDR1 is SNHLY and CDR2 is FYNNEI. The CDR3 region has the DNA TGTGCCAGCAGAGGGGGCGGCTGGGGGACTACAGATACGCAGTATTTT. This encodes CASRGGGWGTTDTQYF.